This T cell receptor (beta chain) originates from a study of regulatory T cells in long-lasting Graves disease. Overall study: Over 5 years of antithyroid drugs with positive TSH receptor antibodies was taken to mean persistent Graves' disease.

From germline, CDR1 is SQVTM and CDR2 ANQGSEA. The CDR3 length is 14 residues. With 3 bases clipped from V and 2 bases from J, the junction kept 5 bases outside the gene matches. The TCR beta library used iRepertoire HTBI primers with Arm-PCR amplification of CDR3. TCRdb called the multiplex PCR reads again in MiXCR, with one record for every CDR3 protein. The sample has roughly 470,000 distinct CDR3 sequences; about 20% are singletons. Regarding time point: persistent/refractory GD, antithyroid drugs over 5 years with positive TRAb. Researchers made the TCR library from RNA that was extracted from PBMCs. This clonotype was seen many times.

This clonotype originated in a female donor with Graves disease. The specimen was peripheral blood mononuclear cells (PBMCs), collected when the disease was refractory, from a patient treated with antithyroid drugs. The gene calls are TRBV29-1 and TRBJ2-7; 9 bases agree with TRBD2. CDR3 sequence (DNA): TGCAGCGTTGAGGGTGCTAGCGGGACCTACGAGCAGTACTTC. Residues: CSVEGASGTYEQYF.